The present T cell receptor beta chain was sequenced within a study of control samples from healthy donors and cancer patients. The length of the CDR3 is 18 residues. Germline-derived CDR1 and CDR2 are LNHNV and YYDKDF (reference sequence). V lost 2 bases and J lost 0; bases outside the gene matches: 10. The method was immunoSEQ multiplex PCR; TCRdb's version includes in-frame clones alone and lacks a portion of them. Among 15,000 to 18,000 clones listed, 80% to 90% were seen once. The V call is TRBV15, the J call TRBJ2-7, with 10 positions matching TRBD2. The receptor was isolated from a woman in her 70s with colorectal cancer. Sequencing was performed on PBMCs. In DNA form, the CDR3 reads TGTGCCACCAGCAGACGGCAGCGGGGGGGCCCGGGCTCCTACGAGCAGTACTTC. It is translated as CATSRRQRGGPGSYEQYF.